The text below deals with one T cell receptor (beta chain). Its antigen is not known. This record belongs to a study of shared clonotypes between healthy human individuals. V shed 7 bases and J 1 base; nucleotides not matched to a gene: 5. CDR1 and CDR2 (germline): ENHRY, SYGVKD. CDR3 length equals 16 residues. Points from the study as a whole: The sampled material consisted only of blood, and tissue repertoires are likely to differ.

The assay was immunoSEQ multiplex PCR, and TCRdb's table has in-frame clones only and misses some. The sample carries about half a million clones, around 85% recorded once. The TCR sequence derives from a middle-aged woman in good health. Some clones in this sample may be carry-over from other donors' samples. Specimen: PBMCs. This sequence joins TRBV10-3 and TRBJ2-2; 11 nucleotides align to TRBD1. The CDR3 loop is CAITTGTGGNTGELFF. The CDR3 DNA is TGTGCCATCACTACCGGGACAGGGGGGAACACCGGGGAGCTGTTTTTT.